These 11 T cell receptor beta chains were sequenced from one sample in a study of cytomegalovirus exposure and HLA in healthy donors. Researchers ran the PCR with 60 Vbeta and 13 Jbeta primers. Some clones are missing from TCRdb's copy, which holds only in-frame ones; the method was immunoSEQ multiplex PCR. The sample yields about 140,000 clones, 73% seen once. Material for sequencing was PBMCs. Every receptor here comes from a human donor in good health.

The V call is TRBV13, the J call TRBJ2-1, with 8 bases fitting TRBD2. The trim removed 5 bases at V and 1 base at J, leaving 4 bases unmatched. Germline V gene sequence: CDR1 PRHDT, CDR2 FYEKMQ (reference sequence). The CDR3 has 15 residues. The CDR3: CASSRSGGSYNEQFF. CDR3 sequence (DNA): TGTGCCAGCAGCCGAAGCGGGGGATCCTACAATGAGCAGTTCTTC.

The chain couples TRBV15 to TRBJ2-3, with 11 bases aligning to TRBD2. The CDR3 is made up of 16 amino acids. Trimming took 1 base from V and 1 from J; bases not matched to a gene: 1. Germline CDR1 is LNHNV and CDR2 is YYDKDF (reference sequence). CDR3 region: CATSRVLAGGTDTQYF. The CDR3 nucleotides are TGTGCCACCAGCAGAGTACTAGCGGGAGGCACAGATACGCAGTATTTT.

This chain joins TRBV6-1 and TRBJ1-1; no definite D call. CDR1 is MNHNS and CDR2 is SASEGT in the germline V gene. The V end was cut by 6 bases, the J end by 0 bases, with 11 bases between. The length of the CDR3 is 14 residues. Written as DNA, the CDR3 is TGTGCCAGCAGCCGGGATCCTATGAACACTGAAGCTTTCTTT. It encodes CASSRDPMNTEAFF.

The rearrangement uses TRBV5-1 and TRBJ1-1, with 10 nucleotides matching TRBD1. The CDR3 sequence is 17 residues long. The J segment lost 1 base and the V segment lost 0 bases, leaving 6 bases of the junction unmatched. The germline V gene encodes CDR1 SGHRS and CDR2 YFSETQ. The DNA for the CDR3 is TGCGCCAGCAGCTTGGGGGACAGGGGTTACGGGAACACTGAAGCTTTCTTT. It translates to CASSLGDRGYGNTEAFF.

This rearrangement joins TRBV5-1 to TRBJ2-1, with D unclear. Germline V gene lookup returns CDR1 SGHRS and CDR2 YFSETQ. The CDR3 extends over 11 amino acids. V lost 2 bases and J lost 10, with 7 bases in between. CDR3 protein: CASSFGWEQFF. For the CDR3, the DNA is TGCGCCAGCAGCTTCGGGTGGGAGCAGTTCTTC.

The rearrangement joins TRBV30 to TRBJ1-2; D remains unclear. The CDR3 has 13 residues. The V gene's germline CDR1 is GTSNPN and CDR2 SVGIG (reference sequence). V lost 5 bases and J 5 bases, leaving 15 bases between the germline ends. CDR3 nucleotides: TGTGCCTGGGGAGATGGAGGGTATTATGGCTACACCTTC. Protein sequence: CAWGDGGYYGYTF.

The rearrangement uses TRBV10-2 and TRBJ1-5; D not certain. CDR1 WSHSY and CDR2 SAAADI come from the germline V gene. V dropped 5 bases and J dropped 4 bases, with 9 bases sitting between them. This CDR3 comprises 13 residues. CDR3 sequence: CASSLRSNQPQHF. CDR3 nucleotide sequence: TGCGCCAGCAGTCTTAGGAGTAATCAGCCCCAGCATTTT.

The genes are TRBV7-3 and TRBJ2-5; 12 nucleotides align to TRBD2. Trimming took 5 bases from V and 2 from J; bases not matched to a gene: 3. Germline values: CDR1 SGHTA, CDR2 FQGTGA. The CDR3 sequence is 15 residues long. The CDR3 nucleotides are TGTGCCAGCAGCCGACTAGCGGGAGAGCAAGAGACCCAGTACTTC. This gives the protein CASSRLAGEQETQYF.

The chain employs TRBV11-3 and TRBJ2-1, with D perhaps TRBD2 (5 bases). From germline, CDR1 is SGHNT and CDR2 YENEEA. V lost 5 bases and J 0 bases, leaving 11 bases between the germline ends. CDR3 size: 15 residues. This CDR3 is CASSRGSGSYNEQFF. The CDR3 nucleotides are TGTGCCAGCAGCCGGGGAAGCGGCTCCTACAATGAGCAGTTCTTC.

This chain connects TRBV27 to TRBJ2-7; TRBD2 matches 7 bases. CDR1 and CDR2 (germline): MNHEY, SMNVEV (reference sequence). The CDR3 runs 15 residues. The V and J ends lost 4 bases and 2 bases, in that order; junction bases with no gene match: 8. CDR3 region: CASSSFRDYTYEQYF. CDR3 DNA sequence: TGTGCCAGCAGTTCCTTTCGGGACTACACCTACGAGCAGTACTTC.

V is TRBV10-2 and J is TRBJ1-6, with D perhaps matching TRBD1 (5 bases). V was shortened by 4 bases and J by 8 bases, with 9 bases between the two germline ends. The germline gives CDR1 WSHSY, CDR2 SAAADI. The CDR3 totals 13 residues. The CDR3 sequence is CASSGAGYSPLHF. The DNA of the CDR3 is TGCGCCAGCAGTGGTGCAGGGTATTCACCCCTCCACTTT.